What follows is one TCR beta chain and its context. This clone was seen only once. Its antigen specificity is not known. Base qualities are not provided; no much larger clone lies one nucleotide away. The collaborating institutions used their own protocols to collect whole blood in K2EDTA tubes. For TCRbeta analysis, collaborator samples were shipped as frozen whole blood, as isolated PBMCs, or as DNA extracted from either sample type. CDR1 MNHEY and CDR2 SVGAGI were looked up in the germline V gene. From the cysteine up to the phenylalanine, the CDR3 has a length of 13 residues. Kept here is only the CDR3 DNA, which spans 39 bases and is read in frame from base 1. V is clipped by 4 bases and J by 5 bases, and the sequence between their germline boundaries is 10 bases long. These data originate in a study of blood T cell repertoires in COVID-19 (TCRdb year 2020). About the full investigation: The collaborator samples originated in the United States, Italy and Spain and spanned the acute and convalescent phases of COVID-19. The repertoires were made available in a free public database intended to serve as a resource for research on the immune response to SARS-CoV-2. Sample metadata almost always included a de-identified subject ID, COVID-19 status, age in years and sex. Where available, HLA class I and class II types were obtained from metadata supplied by the sample provider rather than from assay-based typing. Samples were obtained from the ongoing ImmuneRACE study (first 160 participants) and from roughly 1,300 subjects provided by 6 global collaborators. The material from the prospective study consisted of cDNA or gDNA derived from T cells, B-cell-depleted T cells, or PBMCs. The dataset comprised deeply sampled blood TCRbeta repertoires from subjects exposed to, actively infected with, or recovered from COVID-19.

The immunoSEQ Assay, a bias-controlled multiplex PCR, was used to amplify TCRbeta CDR3 regions from genomic DNA. The published analysis was carried out like this. The number of nucleated cells in each sample was estimated by amplification of reference gene primers within the assay. Sequence reads were collapsed and filtered to measure the absolute abundance of every unique TCRbeta CDR3 rearrangement. For each sample, productive Simpson clonality was calculated as the square root of Simpson's diversity index over productive rearrangements. In TCRdb, the immuneACCESS table is reduced to in-frame sequences with V and J assigned. These tables do not hold every clone; where another copy was compared, an unresolved V gene accounts for under half, and the others remain unexplained. The V and J calls and clone size are taken from that table; D and trimming were inferred from the DNA. This sample comprises fewer than 80,000 clones, roughly 91% of them detected only once. Roughly a fifth of the sample comes from the top ten.

Paper-wide results and their limitations: How much clinical and demographic metadata was included differed by source and by participant, and the metadata was provided uncurated.

Material for sequencing was peripheral blood. The rearrangement joined TRBV6-5 to TRBJ2-3; the D segment could be TRBD1, given 5 matching bases. This TCR derives from a human donor in a cohort sampled during active COVID-19. The CDR3 in this case is CASSFQQGDTQYF. The nucleotide sequence is TGTGCCAGCAGTTTCCAGCAGGGAGATACGCAGTATTTT.